A single sample gave rise to the 20 T cell receptor beta chains below, sequenced in a study of beta chain features in type 1 diabetes. The sequenced template was cDNA made from the entire isolated RNA. Sequencing was performed with immunoSEQ multiplex PCR; in TCRdb, only in-frame clones are kept and a portion is missing. The sample includes almost 350,000 clones, around 7.6% of them seen just once. The source material was central memory CD4+ T cells from blood. The origin of the receptors is a woman aged 18-29 years in good health.

This clone was seen repeatedly, ten times or more. This chain connects TRBV10-3 to TRBJ1-2; no clear D. Germline-derived CDR1 and CDR2 are ENHRY and SYGVKD. Between the trimmed V and J ends, which lost 6 bases and 5 bases, there was a span of 7 bases. There are 11 residues in the CDR3. CDR3 nucleotide sequence: TGTGCCATCAGACAAGAGTATGGCTACACCTTC. As protein: CAIRQEYGYTF.

This clone was seen more than once but under ten times. V gene TRBV2 combines with J gene TRBJ2-5; D gene uncertain. CDR3 length equals 12 residues. Trimming cost V 6 bases and J 11 bases, with 16 bases left between them. CDR1 is SNHLY and CDR2 is FYNNEI in the germline V gene. Here the CDR3 DNA reads TGTGCCAGCAGCCCCACTGCTGGAGAGCAGTACTTC. Its protein is CASSPTAGEQYF.

Note on this clone: Distinct nucleotide sequences in the sample also encode this CDR3. As DNA, the CDR3 is TGTGCCAGCAGAGGACAGGCCAATCAGCCCCAGCATTTT. Protein: CASRGQANQPQHF. The J gene is TRBJ1-5, the V gene TRBV2, with 7 bases aligning to TRBD1. The length of the CDR3 is 13 residues. The germline V gene has CDR1 SNHLY and CDR2 FYNNEI. The V and J ends lost 6 bases and 3 bases, in that order; junction bases with no gene match: 2.

This clone was seen more than once but under ten times. V and J are TRBV7-2 and TRBJ2-1; 9 bases agree with TRBD1. The CDR3 runs to 16 residues. In germline, CDR1 is SGHTA, CDR2 FQGNSA. V lost 5 bases and J lost 7; bases outside the gene matches: 12. The CDR3: CASSRTGQGSLNEQFF. The CDR3 region has the DNA TGTGCCAGCAGCCGGACTGGACAGGGGAGTTTGAATGAGCAGTTCTTC.

This clone was counted a few times. The genes are TRBV19 and TRBJ2-2; D is perhaps TRBD1 (5 bases). The CDR3 length is 17 residues. Trimming stripped 7 bases from V and 7 bases from J, with 25 bases between. Germline-derived CDR1 and CDR2 are LNHDA and SQIVND (reference sequence). CDR3 DNA sequence: TGTGCCAGTAATAGGTTGCAGGGAAGGGGCAAGGTCGGGGAGCTGTTTTTT. This codes for CASNRLQGRGKVGELFF.

This clone has a handful of counts. V gene TRBV2 combines with J gene TRBJ2-3; maybe TRBD2 (5 bases). The CDR3 totals 16 residues. Germline assignment: CDR1 SNHLY and CDR2 FYNNEI. Trimming stripped 5 bases from V and 1 base from J, with 16 bases between. CDR3 coding DNA: TGTGCCAGCAGTACTAGGACGGGGTCGCGCACAGATACGCAGTATTTT. Translating it yields CASSTRTGSRTDTQYF.

The chain carries TRBV5-4 and TRBJ2-7; 10 bases are a match to TRBD2. The CDR3 extends over 15 amino acids. V gave up 2 bases and J gave up 1 base; unmatched junction bases: 3. Germline V lookup: CDR1 SGHNT, CDR2 YYREEE (reference sequence). CDR3 loop: CASSFRTSGSYEQYF. The CDR3 nucleotides are TGTGCCAGCAGCTTTCGGACTAGCGGTTCCTACGAGCAGTACTTC.

The V and J genes are TRBV11-2 and TRBJ2-1; 10 bases line up with TRBD2. Germline CDR1 SGHAT, CDR2 FQNNGV. The CDR3 consists of 16 residues. The V gene end was trimmed by 5 bases and the J gene end by 9 bases; junction bases not matched to a gene: 13. In nucleotides, the CDR3 is TGTGCCAGCAGCCCTCACAGGCTAGCGGGAGCCTCTGAGCAGTTCTTC. It is translated as CASSPHRLAGASEQFF.

The V call is TRBV7-3, the J call TRBJ2-1, with a weak D call TRBD2 (5 bases). V was pared by 5 bases and J by 9 bases, with 11 bases between. The CDR3 runs 12 residues. The germline V gene has CDR1 SGHTA and CDR2 FQGTGA. The CDR3 DNA follows: TGTGCCAGCAGCCCCCCGAGCGGTGAGCAGTTCTTC. Residues: CASSPPSGEQFF.

V usage is TRBV18 and J usage is TRBJ1-1; D is unresolved. The CDR3 totals 16 residues. CDR1 is KGHSH, CDR2 LQKENI, per germline. The ends were cut back, 1 base at V and 7 bases at J, with 19 bases in the middle. CDR3 region: CASSPRAKRGRGEAFF. CDR3 coding DNA: TGTGCCAGCTCACCACGGGCCAAACGAGGTCGTGGTGAAGCTTTCTTT.

This clone was observed a few times. The chain joins TRBV16 to TRBJ1-2, with D perhaps TRBD1 (5 bases). V was shortened by 2 bases and J by 4 bases, with 5 bases between the two germline ends. Germline lookup yields CDR1 KGHSY and CDR2 FQNENV. The CDR3 covers 12 residues. The CDR3 spells CASSQGGYGYTF. The CDR3 coding sequence is TGTGCCAGCAGCCAAGGGGGCTATGGCTACACCTTC.

In this sample, this clone turned up a few times. The V and J genes are TRBV9 and TRBJ2-7, with D perhaps matching TRBD2 (5 bases). Trimming cost V 3 bases and J 4 bases, with 14 bases left between them. The CDR3 totals 14 residues. CDR1 and CDR2 from the germline V gene are SGDLS and YYNGEE. The CDR3, as DNA: TGTGCCAGCAGCGCCCAAGTCCGGGGTTACGAGCAGTACTTC. This sequence encodes CASSAQVRGYEQYF.

The V call is TRBV7-9, the J call TRBJ2-3, with D unresolved. The CDR3 contains 13 residues. V shed 5 bases and J shed 2 bases, with 8 bases lying between them. Germline CDR1 is SEHNR and CDR2 is FQNEAQ (reference sequence). This chain's CDR3 is CASSATSTDTQYF. The CDR3, as DNA: TGTGCCAGCAGCGCGACTTCCACAGATACGCAGTATTTT.

In this sample, this clone turned up a few times. J is TRBJ2-1 and V is TRBV27; TRBD2 might be the D (5 bases). CDR3 length equals 12 residues. Germline V lookup: CDR1 MNHEY, CDR2 SMNVEV (reference sequence). The ends were cut back, 6 bases at V and 4 bases at J, with 7 bases in the middle. CDR3 in amino acids: CASRGVYNEQFF. The CDR3 region has the DNA TGTGCCAGCAGGGGAGTGTACAATGAGCAGTTCTTC.

CDR3 residues: CASSRDWSTDTQYF. Here the CDR3 DNA reads TGTGCCAGCAGCAGAGACTGGTCCACAGATACGCAGTATTTT. The genes are TRBV7-2 and TRBJ2-3, with D unclear. Trimming pared 5 bases from V and 2 bases from J, leaving 11 bases between. Germline CDR1 is SGHTA and CDR2 is FQGNSA. The CDR3 consists of 14 residues.

This clone was recorded a few times. This chain connects TRBV6-5 to TRBJ2-1; TRBD2 matches 9 bases. This CDR3 is 15 amino acids long. With V trimmed by 2 bases and J by 12 bases, 11 bases remained unmatched. Germline assignment: CDR1 MNHEY and CDR2 SVGAGI. CDR3 region: CASSYEGLARRGQFF. In nucleotides, the CDR3 is TGTGCCAGCAGTTACGAGGGACTAGCTCGACGGGGGCAGTTCTTC.

This clone was counted only a few times. This chain connects TRBV29-1 to TRBJ2-5; TRBD2 agrees at 13 bases. The V gene end was trimmed by 4 bases and the J gene end by 9 bases; junction bases not matched to a gene: 8. Germline-derived CDR1 and CDR2 are SQVTM and ANQGSEA. The CDR3 extends over 14 amino acids. The CDR3 is CSVVRTSGSGAQYF. As DNA, the CDR3 is TGCAGCGTTGTTCGGACTAGCGGGAGTGGGGCCCAGTACTTC.

In this sample, this clone turned up a few times. V is TRBV5-4 and J is TRBJ2-5; D tentatively reads TRBD1 or TRBD2 (5 bases each). Germline loops: CDR1 SGHNT, CDR2 YYREEE (reference sequence). This CDR3 has 14 amino acids. V lost 1 base, J lost 2 bases, and 9 bases lay in between. The CDR3 nucleotides read TGTGCCAGCAGCTTGCCGGGACGGCAAGAGACCCAGTACTTC. It translates to CASSLPGRQETQYF. The full variable domain, in which reference TRBV5-4 and TRBJ2-5 provide the parts outside the CDR3, is ETGVTQSPTHLIKTRGQQVTLRCSSQSGHNTVSWYQQALGQGPQFIFQYYREEENGRGNFPPRFSGLQFPNYSSELNVNALELDDSALYLCASSLPGRQETQYFGPGTRLLVL.

This clone was recorded a few times. The junction and the germline gene differ at one end; a read error may be behind it. The chain has TRBV7-7 and TRBJ2-3; 7 bases are a match to TRBD2. Germline CDR1 and CDR2: SSHAT and FNYEAQ (reference sequence). There are 14 residues in the CDR3. CDR3 in DNA: TGTGCTAGCAGCCGCGCGGGGGGCACAGATACGCAGTATTTT. This codes for CASSRAGGTDTQYF.

This clone was recorded a few times. The chain employs TRBV4-2 and TRBJ2-5, with 12 positions matching TRBD1. Germline CDR1 is LGHNA and CDR2 is YNFKEQ. The CDR3 sequence is 18 residues long. With 1 base clipped from V and 4 bases from J, the junction kept 10 bases outside the gene matches. Here the CDR3 DNA reads TGTGCCAGCAGCCAAGGGCGTGGGGACAGGGGGCGAGGAGAGACCCAGTACTTC. It encodes CASSQGRGDRGRGETQYF.